Listed below are T cell receptor beta chains from one sample, sequenced in a study of T cell responses to AZD1222 COVID-19 vaccine. Assay used: immunoSEQ multiplex PCR; TCRdb lists only in-frame clones, some missing. The sample lists 190,000 or so clones; approximately 91% were seen once. The sample consisted of peripheral blood, taken 28 days after the second AZD1222 dose. Receptors were obtained from an adult who received the AZD1222 COVID-19 vaccine. The CDR3 runs from the conserved cysteine through the conserved F or W. A D gene is named only where the DNA matches it firmly.

j_call d_call v_call cdr3_aa cdr3_nt
TRBJ2-7 . TRBV7-6 CASSPRGGHYEQYF TGTGCCAGCAGCCCGCGTGGGGGGCACTACGAGCAGTACTTC
TRBJ1-1 . TRBV29-1 CSVELRLRNTEAFF TGCAGCGTTGAATTACGGCTCAGGAACACTGAAGCTTTCTTT
TRBJ2-1 TRBD1 TRBV7-8 CASSYRPGQGDNEQFF TGTGCCAGCAGCTATAGACCGGGACAGGGAGACAATGAGCAGTTCTTC
TRBJ2-7 . TRBV7-6 CASSLLGLPDEQYF TGTGCCAGCAGCTTATTGGGCCTCCCCGACGAGCAGTACTTC
TRBJ1-2 . TRBV4-2 CASSQDIGGTGYTF TGTGCCAGCAGCCAAGATATAGGGGGTACTGGCTACACCTTC
TRBJ1-4 . TRBV7-9 CASSLAAQGKLFF TGTGCCAGCAGCTTAGCGGCCCAGGGAAAACTGTTTTTT
TRBJ1-1 . TRBV11-2 CASSLVREMMNTEAFF TGTGCCAGCAGCTTAGTCCGGGAAATGATGAACACTGAAGCTTTCTTT
TRBJ1-6 . TRBV28 CASGGGSPLHF TGTGCCAGCGGAGGTGGTTCACCCCTCCACTTT
TRBJ1-3 TRBD1 TRBV18 CASSPTGVRNTIYF TGTGCCAGCTCACCTACAGGGGTACGGAACACCATATATTTT
TRBJ2-7 TRBD1 TRBV19 CASTSQTGYEQYF TGTGCCAGTACCAGTCAGACAGGGTACGAGCAGTACTTC